The clone carrying this TCR beta chain occurred a few times. The antigen is undetermined. Germline V gene sequence: CDR1 KGHDR, CDR2 SFDVKD. Trimming stripped 5 bases from V and 0 bases from J, with 6 bases between. The CDR3 runs to 13 residues. This specimen belongs to a study of T cells in Graves' hyperthyroidism and ophthalmopathy. The investigators amplified TCR beta CDR3 regions from RNA transcripts. First-round RT-PCR targeting the TCR CDR3 was performed with the HTBI primer set. MiXCR, applied by TCRdb to the multiplex PCR reads, yields one record per CDR3 protein. The sample contains hundreds of thousands of distinct CDR3 sequences, about 20% of which appear only once. Study-level points and caveats: Expanded thyroid clonotypes (above 0.001) were mostly also found in blood.

The source is a man aged 30 to 39 with Graves' ophthalmopathy. The source material was blood. V usage is TRBV24-1 and J usage is TRBJ1-1; D is uncertain. CDR3 loop: CATSGGMNTEAFF. The CDR3 region has the DNA TGTGCCACCAGTGGAGGGATGAACACTGAAGCTTTCTTT.